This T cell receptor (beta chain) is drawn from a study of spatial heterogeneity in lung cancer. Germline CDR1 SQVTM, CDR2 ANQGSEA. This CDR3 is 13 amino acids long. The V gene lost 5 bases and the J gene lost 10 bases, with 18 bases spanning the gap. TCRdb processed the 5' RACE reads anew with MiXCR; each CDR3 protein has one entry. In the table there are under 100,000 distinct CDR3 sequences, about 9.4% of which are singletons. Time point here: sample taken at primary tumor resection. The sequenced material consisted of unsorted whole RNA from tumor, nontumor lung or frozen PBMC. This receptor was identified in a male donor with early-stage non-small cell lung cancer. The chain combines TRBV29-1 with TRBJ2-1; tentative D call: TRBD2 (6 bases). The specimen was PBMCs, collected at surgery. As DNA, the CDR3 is TGCAGCGTTTTTACTAGCCGGGGCAGGGAGCAGTTCTTC. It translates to CSVFTSRGREQFF.